This T cell receptor beta chain was found in a study of blood T cell repertoires in COVID-19. At the level of the study: T cells, B-cell-depleted T cells, or PBMCs supplied cDNA or gDNA.

This CDR3 has 14 residues. The ends were cut back, 4 bases at V and 5 bases at J, with 15 bases in the middle. CDR1 and CDR2 from the germline V gene are SGHTA and FQGTGA. Participant ages covered about 18 to 89 years across some 25 US areas. Cohort assignment relied on participant-reported clinical history. Exposed enrollees encountered a COVID-19 case at some point within 2 weeks before study entry. The method was immunoSEQ multiplex PCR; TCRdb's version includes in-frame clones alone and lacks a portion of them. The table has over 200,000 clones, around 90% seen once. Sample: PBMCs or T cells enriched from blood (not recorded which). This TCR was sampled from a woman aged 30 to 39 who had been exposed to COVID-19. This chain connects TRBV7-3 to TRBJ2-7, with TRBD1 as a possible D gene (6 bases). The CDR3, as DNA: TGTGCCAGCAGCTCACAGGGTTACGGGGACGAGCAGTACTTC. Its translation: CASSSQGYGDEQYF.